Listed below are T cell receptor beta chains from one sample, sequenced in a study of blood T cells in healthy people across ages. TCRdb re-analysed the 5' RACE reads in MiXCR, keeping a single row per CDR3 protein. Of about 1.4 million distinct CDR3 sequences in the sample, approximately 60% are singletons; the top ten hold 5.5% to 8%. The material sequenced was blood. Every receptor here comes from a man aged 18 to 29 in good health. Each CDR3 is given with its conserved first and last residue. D genes are given only for firm matches.

V gene: TRBV29-1
J gene: TRBJ2-5
D gene: TRBD2
CDR3 protein: CSARASGRGEQYF

V gene: TRBV4-1
J gene: TRBJ2-7
D gene: TRBD2
CDR3 protein: CASSQVGGKGDEQYF

V gene: TRBV20-1
J gene: TRBJ2-4
D gene: TRBD2
CDR3 protein: CSAPGGVSGGSKNIQYF

V gene: TRBV29-1
J gene: TRBJ2-7
D gene: .
CDR3 protein: CSVEDGSGSPYEQYF

V gene: TRBV10-3
J gene: TRBJ2-7
D gene: TRBD2
CDR3 protein: CAISESKAGGLSYEQYF

V gene: TRBV3-1
J gene: TRBJ1-5
D gene: .
CDR3 protein: CASSPLPDNQPQHF

V gene: TRBV7-9
J gene: TRBJ2-3
D gene: .
CDR3 protein: CASSSRDVSTDTQYF

V gene: TRBV29-1
J gene: TRBJ2-4
D gene: .
CDR3 protein: CSVAEKGDPLAKNIQYF

V gene: TRBV20-1
J gene: TRBJ1-1
D gene: .
CDR3 protein: CSAEPTKQGGTEAFF

V gene: TRBV29-1
J gene: TRBJ2-3
D gene: .
CDR3 protein: CSVSEADTQYF